The 29 T cell receptor beta chains presented below share a single source sample, sequenced in a study of T cell responses to AZD1222 COVID-19 vaccine. Sequenced by immunoSEQ multiplex PCR; TCRdb stores in-frame clones only, minus some. The sample lists about 140,000 clones, 70% to 90% occurring once. This sample comprised peripheral blood, obtained on day 0 of AZD1222 vaccination. These TCRs come from an adult in good health.

This chain joins TRBV9 and TRBJ1-2, with 8 bases that match TRBD1. V dropped 0 bases and J dropped 5; count of bases not matched to a gene: 0. Germline CDR1 and CDR2: SGDLS and YYNGEE. This CDR3 is built from 13 residues. CDR3 in amino acids: CASSVGDRYGYTF. CDR3 nucleotides: TGTGCCAGCAGCGTAGGGGACAGGTATGGCTACACCTTC.

V usage is TRBV30 and J usage is TRBJ2-7, with D tentatively TRBD2 (5 bases). The CDR3 has 15 residues. Trimming shortened V by 3 bases and J by 3 bases, and 18 bases separated the two germline ends. Germline assignment: CDR1 GTSNPN and CDR2 SVGIG (reference sequence). The CDR3 region has the DNA TGTGCCTGGAGCACCGTTGAGGGAAAGGTCTACGAGCAGTACTTC. Protein product: CAWSTVEGKVYEQYF. Full variable domain (outside the CDR3, taken from reference TRBV30 and TRBJ2-7): SQTIHQWPATLVQPVGSPLSLECTVEGTSNPNLYWYRQAAGRGLQLLFYSVGIGQISSEVPQNLSASRPQDRQFILSSKKLLLSDSGFYLCAWSTVEGKVYEQYFGPGTRLTVT.

The rearrangement links TRBV30 to TRBJ2-5, with TRBD2 matching over 15 bases. With V trimmed by 4 bases and J by 5 bases, 11 bases remained unmatched. This CDR3 comprises 17 residues. Germline V lookup: CDR1 GTSNPN, CDR2 SVGIG (reference sequence). The CDR3 nucleotides read TGTGCCTGGAATACCGGGACTAGCGGGAGGTGGCTGGAGACCCAGTACTTC. Amino acid sequence: CAWNTGTSGRWLETQYF.

This clone showed up just once. CDR3 in DNA: TGTGCCAGCAGCCAGCAGTTGAACACTGAAGCTTTCTTT. It yields the protein CASSQQLNTEAFF. This rearrangement joins TRBV6-4 to TRBJ1-1; D call uncertain. Germline V lookup: CDR1 MRHNA, CDR2 SNTAGT. Between the trimmed V and J ends, which lost 6 bases and 0 bases, there was a span of 8 bases. This CDR3 spans 13 amino acids.

The chain combines TRBV19 with TRBJ2-1; 8 bases line up with TRBD2. Germline V gives CDR1 LNHDA, CDR2 SQIVND (reference sequence). The V and J ends lost 3 bases and 3 bases, in that order; junction bases with no gene match: 10. This CDR3 comprises 17 residues. In DNA, the CDR3 is TGTGCCAGTAGTATTGAATCCGGCGGGAGGCTCTACAATGAGCAGTTCTTC. Its protein product is CASSIESGGRLYNEQFF.

The chain is built from TRBV5-1 and TRBJ1-3, with D possibly being TRBD1 (6 bases). Germline V CDR1 and CDR2: SGHRS, YFSETQ. Trimming cost V 4 bases and J 0 bases, with 14 bases left between them. This CDR3 region has 16 residues. CDR3 residues: CASSTTGQSSGNTIYF. CDR3 DNA: TGCGCCAGCAGCACCACCGGACAGAGCTCTGGAAACACCATATATTTT. Full variable domain (rest looked up from reference TRBV5-1 and TRBJ1-3): KAGVTQTPRYLIKTRGQQVTLSCSPISGHRSVSWYQQTPGQGLQFLFEYFSETQRNKGNFPGRFSGRQFSNSRSEMNVSTLELGDSALYLCASSTTGQSSGNTIYFGEGSWLTVV.

This clone appeared a few times. V and J are TRBV14 and TRBJ2-1; 9 nucleotides align to TRBD2. After removal of 2 bases from V and 3 bases from J, the junction contained 8 bases not matched to a gene. This CDR3 is built from 17 residues. From germline, CDR1 is SGHDN and CDR2 FVKESK. The chain's CDR3 is CASSQWKLAGRYNEQFF. DNA for the CDR3: TGTGCCAGCAGCCAATGGAAGCTAGCGGGACGCTACAATGAGCAGTTCTTC.

The chain links TRBV28 to TRBJ2-7, with D unresolved. The CDR3 has 14 amino acids. The germline V gene encodes CDR1 MDHEN and CDR2 SYDVKM. V was clipped by 5 bases and J by 0 bases, with 11 bases between them. Here the CDR3 DNA reads TGTGCCAGCAGTGAGAGCCGGCTCTCCTACGAGCAGTACTTC. Residues: CASSESRLSYEQYF.

This clone was found once. The rearrangement joins TRBV6-2 or TRBV6-3 to TRBJ2-7; the match to TRBD1 covers 7 bases. The CDR3 runs to 15 residues. Germline trimming cut 2 bases from V and 3 bases from J; bases unmatched to any gene: 7. Per germline, CDR1 MNHEY and CDR2 SVGEGT. The CDR3 nucleotides read TGTGCCAGCAGTTACCCTCGGCAGGGGGTCTACGAGCAGTACTTC. Its translation: CASSYPRQGVYEQYF.

The chain has TRBV30 and TRBJ1-3; 9 nucleotides match TRBD1. Germline V gene sequence: CDR1 GTSNPN, CDR2 SVGIG (reference sequence). The length of the CDR3 is 15 residues. The junction had 6 bases not matched to a gene; V was cut back by 2 bases and J by 4 bases. CDR3 DNA sequence: TGTGCCTGGAGTTTTAACAGGGGGCCAGGAAACACCATATATTTT. Residues: CAWSFNRGPGNTIYF.

The chain links TRBV4-3 to TRBJ2-1, with TRBD2 matching over 7 bases. The J segment lost 0 bases and the V segment lost 5 bases, leaving 1 base of the junction unmatched. Germline values: CDR1 LGHNA, CDR2 YSLEER. This CDR3 is built from 14 residues. The CDR3 sequence is CASSGGSSYNEQFF. Written as DNA, the CDR3 is TGCGCCAGCAGCGGCGGGAGCTCCTACAATGAGCAGTTCTTC.

This CDR3 reads CASGQGETQYF. The DNA of the CDR3 is TGTGCCAGCGGCCAGGGAGAGACCCAGTACTTC. This chain joins TRBV7-8 and TRBJ2-5; TRBD1 is a possible D gene (5 bases). V was shortened by 8 bases and J by 4 bases, with 8 bases between the two germline ends. This CDR3 comprises 11 residues. Germline V gives CDR1 SGHVS, CDR2 FQNEAQ. Variable domain in full (rest from reference TRBV7-8 and TRBJ2-5): GAGVSQSPRYKVAKRGQDVALRCDPISGHVSLFWYQQALGQGPEFLTYFQNEAQLDKSGLPSDRFFAERPEGSVSTLKIQRTQQEDSAVYLCASGQGETQYFGPGTRLLVL.

This chain joins TRBV27 and TRBJ2-1; 7 nucleotides agree with TRBD2. This CDR3 is built from 15 residues. CDR1 and CDR2 (germline): MNHEY, SMNVEV (reference sequence). After removal of 3 bases from V and 7 bases from J, the junction contained 9 bases not matched to a gene. CDR3 residues: CASSFPGLAANEQFF. In nucleotides, the CDR3 is TGTGCCAGCAGTTTCCCGGGGCTAGCGGCGAATGAGCAGTTCTTC.

Written as DNA, the CDR3 is TGTGCCAGCAGCTTAGAGAGCAGTGAAAAACTGTTTTTT. It translates to CASSLESSEKLFF. The rearrangement uses TRBV7-9 and TRBJ1-4; no reliable D call. The CDR3 sequence is 13 residues long. Per the germline V gene, CDR1 is SEHNR and CDR2 is FQNEAQ (reference sequence). Trimming took off 1 base at V and 7 bases at J, with 7 bases between the two ends.

This sequence joins TRBV7-9 and TRBJ1-3; D may be TRBD1 (6 bases). The V end was cut by 7 bases, the J end by 4 bases, with 17 bases between. The germline V gene has CDR1 SEHNR and CDR2 FQNEAQ (reference sequence). The CDR3 has 15 residues. The CDR3 is CASTQGGGTGNTIYF. The CDR3 nucleotides read TGTGCCAGCACCCAAGGGGGGGGCACGGGAAACACCATATATTTT.

This clone appeared a single time. This chain links TRBV29-1 with TRBJ1-1; D is ambiguous. The CDR3 is made up of 15 amino acids. Trimming took off 4 bases at V and 1 base at J, with 16 bases between the two ends. Germline values: CDR1 SQVTM, CDR2 ANQGSEA. The CDR3: CSVGRSRARNTEAFF. CDR3 sequence (DNA): TGCAGCGTTGGGAGGTCCCGCGCGCGGAACACTGAAGCTTTCTTT.

The rearrangement links TRBV2 to TRBJ1-1, with no clear D. Trimming took 9 bases from V and 5 from J, leaving 16 bases between them. This CDR3 comprises 13 residues. Germline CDR1 SNHLY, CDR2 FYNNEI. Here the CDR3 DNA reads TGTGCCAGTACAATGGAGTTGAGTACTGAAGCTTTCTTT. This sequence encodes CASTMELSTEAFF.

The chain joins TRBV6-2 or TRBV6-3 to TRBJ2-2, with TRBD2 identical over 7 bases. This CDR3 comprises 14 residues. Germline V gene data show CDR1 as MNHEY and CDR2 as SVGEGT. Trimming took 4 bases from V and 3 from J; bases not matched to a gene: 2. CDR3 sequence (DNA): TGTGCCAGCAGTTCTAGCGGACACACCGGGGAGCTGTTTTTT. Translation: CASSSSGHTGELFF.

The count of this clone is one. The V and J genes are TRBV28 and TRBJ1-2; D possibly corresponds to TRBD1 (6 bases). The CDR3 sequence is 14 residues long. Germline CDR1 is MDHEN and CDR2 is SYDVKM. V was cut by 5 bases and J by 4 bases, with 14 bases left in between. The CDR3 DNA sequence: TGTGCCAGCAGTGCCCGGACAGAGTTCTATGGCTACACCTTC. Encoded protein: CASSARTEFYGYTF.

The genes are TRBV7-6 and TRBJ1-5; D might be TRBD1 (6 bases). The V end was cut by 1 base, the J end by 5 bases, with 12 bases between. Germline V gives CDR1 SGHVS, CDR2 FNYEAQ. The CDR3 consists of 15 residues. The CDR3 DNA reads TGTGCCAGCAGCTTAGGGGAAGGGGGAGATCAGCCCCAGCATTTT. This translates into CASSLGEGGDQPQHF.

The CDR3 nucleotides read TGTGCCACCAGCAGAGAGGTTAGGGGGGCCCAGCCCCAGCATTTT. Amino acids: CATSREVRGAQPQHF. The chain links TRBV15 to TRBJ1-5, with a tentative D call TRBD1 (6 bases). V was trimmed by 0 bases and J by 7 bases, leaving 13 bases between them. The CDR3 runs 15 residues. Germline V CDR1 and CDR2: LNHNV, YYDKDF (reference sequence). Complete variable domain (other parts from reference TRBV15 and TRBJ1-5): DAMVIQNPRYQVTQFGKPVTLSCSQTLNHNVMYWYQQKSSQAPKLLFHYYDKDFNNEADTPDNFQSRRPNTSFCFLDIRSPGLGDTAMYLCATSREVRGAQPQHFGDGTRLSIL.

The chain is built from TRBV7-2 and TRBJ1-4; 9 bases match TRBD1. The CDR3 is made up of 14 amino acids. Unmatched junction bases numbered 4, after V lost 4 bases and J lost 7 bases. In germline, CDR1 is SGHTA, CDR2 FQGNSA. The CDR3 region is CASSSQGAGEKLFF. The DNA of the CDR3 is TGTGCCAGCAGCTCACAGGGGGCGGGTGAAAAACTGTTTTTT.

The chain carries TRBV13 and TRBJ1-5, with TRBD1 matching over 9 bases. Trimming took 3 bases from V and 7 from J; bases not matched to a gene: 7. The germline CDR1 and CDR2 sequences are PRHDT and FYEKMQ (reference sequence). This CDR3 spans 15 amino acids. CDR3 sequence reads: CASSFGGTGRQPQHF. The CDR3 nucleotides are TGTGCCAGCAGCTTTGGAGGGACAGGGAGGCAGCCCCAGCATTTT.

This clone has a handful of counts. The gene calls are TRBV2 and TRBJ1-2; D possibly corresponds to TRBD1 (5 bases). Deletions cut 7 bases from V and 7 bases from J, with 16 bases between. Germline CDR1 SNHLY, CDR2 FYNNEI. The CDR3 is made up of 13 amino acids. The CDR3 loop is CASTEGIGVGYTF. CDR3 bases: TGTGCCAGCACCGAAGGTATAGGGGTTGGCTACACCTTC.

This rearrangement joins TRBV7-3 to TRBJ2-2; TRBD2 aligns across 12 bases. V gave up 0 bases and J gave up 4 bases; unmatched junction bases: 0. CDR3 length: 16 amino acids. CDR1 is SGHTA and CDR2 is FQGTGA in the germline V gene. This CDR3 reads CASSLTTSGSTGELFF. Here the CDR3 DNA reads TGTGCCAGCAGCTTAACGACTAGCGGGAGCACCGGGGAGCTGTTTTTT.

The V and J genes are TRBV12-3 or TRBV12-4 and TRBJ1-1; D uncertain. Trimming stripped 2 bases from V and 12 bases from J, with 16 bases between. This CDR3 is 13 amino acids long. CDR3 nucleotide sequence: TGTGCCAGCAGTTTAAGGGCAGAGGGTATTTCTTTCTTT. Protein product: CASSLRAEGISFF.

This clone has only one observation. The chain combines TRBV11-2 with TRBJ2-1, with D perhaps TRBD2 (5 bases). The V gene lost 4 bases and the J gene lost 6 bases, with 19 bases spanning the gap. From germline, CDR1 is SGHAT and CDR2 FQNNGV. The CDR3 spans 16 residues. CDR3 sequence: CASSYPGRGRANEQFF. The DNA of the CDR3 is TGTGCCAGCAGCTACCCAGGACGGGGAAGGGCCAATGAGCAGTTCTTC.

In its sample, this clone was seen once. The rearrangement uses TRBV7-8 and TRBJ1-1; D gene ambiguous. The V end lost 2 bases, the J end lost 0 bases, and 1 base lay between the germline ends. CDR3 size: 12 residues. CDR1 is SGHVS and CDR2 is FQNEAQ in the germline V gene. This CDR3 is CASSLMNTEAFF. In DNA form, the CDR3 reads TGTGCCAGCAGCTTAATGAACACTGAAGCTTTCTTT.

The V gene is TRBV7-6, the J gene TRBJ1-6; D unclear. The CDR3 sequence is 16 residues long. V lost 6 bases and J lost 6, with 18 bases in between. Germline assignment: CDR1 SGHVS and CDR2 FNYEAQ. The CDR3 DNA reads as TGTGCCAGCAGTTGGACCGGGGATCTGCGTAATTCACCCCTCCACTTT. Its translation: CASSWTGDLRNSPLHF.